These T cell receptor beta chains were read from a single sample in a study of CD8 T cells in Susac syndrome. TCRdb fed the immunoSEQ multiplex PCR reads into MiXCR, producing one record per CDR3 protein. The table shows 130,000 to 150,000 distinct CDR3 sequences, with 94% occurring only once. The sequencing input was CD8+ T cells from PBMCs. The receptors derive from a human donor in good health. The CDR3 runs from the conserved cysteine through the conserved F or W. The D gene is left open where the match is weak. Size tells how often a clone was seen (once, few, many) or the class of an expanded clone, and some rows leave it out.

CASSSGLAGGNEQFF	TGTGCCAGCAGTTCGGGACTAGCGGGAGGGAATGAGCAGTTCTTC	TRBJ2-1	TRBV27	.	TRBD2
CASRPGTASYNEQFF	TGTGCCAGCAGACCCGGGACTGCCTCCTACAATGAGCAGTTCTTC	TRBJ2-1	TRBV6-5	.	.
CASSSTETQYF	TGTGCCAGCAGTTCTACAGAGACCCAGTACTTC	TRBJ2-5	TRBV27	few	.
CASSWDRTNTEAFF	TGTGCCAGCAGCTGGGACAGGACAAACACTGAAGCTTTCTTT	TRBJ1-1	TRBV13	.	TRBD1
CASSWDPTDTQYF	TGTGCCAGCAGCTGGGACCCCACAGATACGCAGTATTTT	TRBJ2-3	TRBV9	.	.
CASSFLGSYEQYF	TGTGCCAGCAGTTTTTTGGGATCCTACGAGCAGTACTTC	TRBJ2-7	TRBV27	.	.
CASSLAPRDGYTF	TGTGCCAGCAGCTTAGCGCCCAGGGATGGCTACACCTTC	TRBJ1-2	TRBV7-9	.	.
CASSQDTYTGELFF	TGCGCCAGCAGCCAAGATACCTACACCGGGGAGCTGTTTTTT	TRBJ2-2	TRBV4-3	.	.
CSARGLADEQFF	TGCAGTGCTAGAGGCTTAGCGGATGAGCAGTTCTTC	TRBJ2-1	TRBV20-1	.	.
CATSGYRGEGYGYTF	TGTGCCACCAGCGGTTACAGGGGGGAAGGCTATGGCTACACCTTC	TRBJ1-2	TRBV15	.	TRBD1
CAVSDGGEQYF	TGTGCCGTCAGTGACGGAGGCGAGCAGTACTTC	TRBJ2-7	TRBV7-6	.	.